Listed below are T cell receptor beta chains from one sample, sequenced in a study of identical twins. TCRdb reprocessed the 5' RACE reads with MiXCR, giving one entry per CDR3 protein. The repertoire holds some 660,000 distinct CDR3 sequences, with around 8.6% as singletons. These data were also reused for a study on yellow fever vaccine responses in identical twins.

Sequencing was done on a sample of PBMCs. Receptors originate from a woman between 18 and 29 years old in good health. The CDR3 runs from the conserved cysteine through the conserved F or W. Fields, in order: J gene, V gene, D gene, clone size, CDR3 protein, CDR3 DNA. A D gene is named only where the DNA matches it firmly. The size field is filled for only some rows; it gives once, few, many or a size class.

>TRBJ2-3|TRBV5-1|TRBD1|.
CASSDLTGTQYF
TGCGCCAGCAGCGACCTGACAGGGACGCAGTATTTT
>TRBJ2-3|TRBV29-1|.|many
CSVETGVTDTQYF
TGCAGCGTTGAGACAGGAGTCACAGATACGCAGTATTTT
>TRBJ2-1|TRBV29-1|.|many
CSVARGPPEQFF
TGCAGCGTTGCCCGGGGGCCTCCGGAGCAGTTCTTC
>TRBJ1-5|TRBV27|TRBD1|few
CASSYQGAGQPQHF
TGTGCCAGCAGTTATCAGGGGGCTGGGCAGCCCCAGCATTTT
>TRBJ2-4|TRBV12-3/TRBV12-4|TRBD1|few
CASTHGQGVGKNIQYF
TGTGCCAGCACGCACGGACAGGGGGTCGGCAAAAACATTCAGTACTTC
>TRBJ2-4|TRBV2|.|few
CASSEALSYLGIQYF
TGTGCCAGCAGTGAAGCGCTCTCGTACCTCGGCATTCAGTACTTC
>TRBJ2-2|TRBV24-1|.|few
CATSARGGTDYRGELFF
TGTGCCACCAGTGCCAGAGGGGGGACAGACTATCGTGGGGAGCTGTTTTTT
>TRBJ1-3|TRBV21-1|.|many
CASSKERGGNTIYF
TGTGCCAGCAGCAAAGAAAGGGGAGGAAACACCATATATTTT
>TRBJ2-5|TRBV4-2|TRBD2|few
CASSQDSGGAGETQYF
TGTGCCAGCAGCCAAGATAGCGGGGGGGCAGGGGAGACCCAGTACTTC
>TRBJ2-3|TRBV6-4|.|.
CASSPDLPDTQYF
TGTGCCAGCAGTCCTGACCTACCAGATACGCAGTATTTT
>TRBJ2-1|TRBV5-1|TRBD2|few
CASSPQAGTSGNEQFF
TGCGCCAGCAGCCCCCAAGCCGGGACTAGCGGCAATGAGCAGTTCTTC
>TRBJ2-1|TRBV24-1|TRBD1|many
CATRGSGTGVQFF
TGTGCCACCAGGGGAAGTGGGACAGGGGTTCAGTTCTTC
>TRBJ2-3|TRBV9|.|few
CASSVTTSTDTQYF
TGTGCCAGCAGCGTAACGACTAGCACAGATACGCAGTATTTT
>TRBJ2-3|TRBV4-3|.|.
CASSQSRREADTQYF
TGCGCCAGCAGCCAATCTCGCAGGGAGGCAGATACGCAGTATTTT
>TRBJ2-2|TRBV28|TRBD2|many
CASITSGAGELFF
TGTGCCAGCATTACTAGCGGTGCCGGGGAGCTGTTTTTT
>TRBJ2-7|TRBV15|.|.
CATSRELGAYEQYF
TGTGCCACCAGCAGAGAACTAGGGGCCTACGAGCAGTACTTC
>TRBJ2-5|TRBV28|.|.
CASRDQGRQETQYF
TGTGCCAGCAGGGACCAGGGAAGGCAAGAGACCCAGTACTTC
>TRBJ2-3|TRBV24-1|.|few
CATTDGPRADTQYF
TGTGCCACCACGGACGGTCCGCGGGCAGATACGCAGTATTTT
>TRBJ2-7|TRBV4-3|TRBD1|few
CASSHARDSSYEQYF
TGCGCCAGCAGCCATGCCCGGGACAGCTCCTACGAGCAGTACTTC
>TRBJ2-3|TRBV25-1|.|few
CASRPAGIDTQYF
TGTGCCAGCAGGCCAGCAGGTATAGATACGCAGTATTTT
>TRBJ2-1|TRBV29-1|TRBD2|many
CSVEVAGGHNEQFF
TGCAGCGTTGAAGTGGCGGGGGGCCACAATGAGCAGTTCTTC
>TRBJ1-1|TRBV5-1|TRBD1|.
CASSPGQGANTEAFF
TGCGCCAGCAGCCCCGGGCAGGGGGCCAACACTGAAGCTTTCTTT
>TRBJ2-1|TRBV4-3|.|few
CASSEYRTALNEQFF
TGCGCCAGCAGCGAATATAGGACGGCGCTCAATGAGCAGTTCTTC